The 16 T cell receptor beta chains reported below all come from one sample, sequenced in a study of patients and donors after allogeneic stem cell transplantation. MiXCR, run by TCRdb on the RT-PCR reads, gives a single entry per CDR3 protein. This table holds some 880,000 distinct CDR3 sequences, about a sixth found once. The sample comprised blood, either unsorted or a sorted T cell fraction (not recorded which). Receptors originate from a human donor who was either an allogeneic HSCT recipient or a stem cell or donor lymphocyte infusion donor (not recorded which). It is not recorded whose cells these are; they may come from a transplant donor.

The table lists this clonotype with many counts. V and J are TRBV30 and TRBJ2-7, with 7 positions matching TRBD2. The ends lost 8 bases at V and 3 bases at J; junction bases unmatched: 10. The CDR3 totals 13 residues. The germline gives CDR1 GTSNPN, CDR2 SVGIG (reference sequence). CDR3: CAIEASGSYEQYF. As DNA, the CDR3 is TGTGCCATCGAGGCTAGCGGAAGCTACGAGCAGTACTTC.

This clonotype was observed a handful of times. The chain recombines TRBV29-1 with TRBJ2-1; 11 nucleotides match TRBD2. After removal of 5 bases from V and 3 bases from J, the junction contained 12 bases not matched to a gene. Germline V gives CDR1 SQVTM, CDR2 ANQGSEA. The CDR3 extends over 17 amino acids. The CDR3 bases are TGCAGCGTTTCGACGAAAGCTCTAGCGGGGGGCTACAATGAGCAGTTCTTC. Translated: CSVSTKALAGGYNEQFF.

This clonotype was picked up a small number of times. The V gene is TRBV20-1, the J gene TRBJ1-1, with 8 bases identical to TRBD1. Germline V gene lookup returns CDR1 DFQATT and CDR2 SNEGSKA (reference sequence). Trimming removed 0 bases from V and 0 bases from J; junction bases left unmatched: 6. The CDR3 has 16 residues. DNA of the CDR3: TGCAGTGCTAGAGATCACAGACAGGGGATGAACACTGAAGCTTTCTTT. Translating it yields CSARDHRQGMNTEAFF.

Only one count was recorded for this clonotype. The CDR3: CATSRDGPLSSSPLEQYF. The CDR3 coding sequence is TGTGCCACCAGCAGAGATGGCCCGCTTTCCAGCAGCCCCCTCGAGCAGTACTTC. The chain joins TRBV15 to TRBJ2-7; D unresolved. Between the trimmed V and J ends, which lost 0 bases and 6 bases, there was a span of 24 bases. This CDR3 contains 18 residues. Germline CDR1 reads LNHNV; CDR2 reads YYDKDF (reference sequence).

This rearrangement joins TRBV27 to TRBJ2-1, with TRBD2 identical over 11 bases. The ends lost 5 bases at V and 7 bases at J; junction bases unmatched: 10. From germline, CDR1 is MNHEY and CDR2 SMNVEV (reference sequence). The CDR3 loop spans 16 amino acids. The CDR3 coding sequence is TGTGCCAGCAGTCCACACCTAGCGGGGGGTCGGAATGAGCAGTTCTTC. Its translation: CASSPHLAGGRNEQFF.

This chain's CDR3 is CASSGLAGGVGEQFF. The CDR3 DNA reads as TGTGCCAGCAGCGGACTAGCGGGGGGGGTAGGGGAGCAGTTCTTC. The rearrangement links TRBV12-3 or TRBV12-4 to TRBJ2-1, with 15 positions matching TRBD2. After removal of 6 bases from V and 10 bases from J, the junction contained 7 bases not matched to a gene. CDR3 length: 15 residues.

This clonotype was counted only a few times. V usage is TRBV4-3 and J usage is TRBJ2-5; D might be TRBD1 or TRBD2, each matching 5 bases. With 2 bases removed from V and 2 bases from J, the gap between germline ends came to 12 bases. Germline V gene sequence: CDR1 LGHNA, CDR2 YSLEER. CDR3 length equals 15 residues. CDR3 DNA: TGCGCCAGCAGCCAACAGATGTGGGGGCAAGAGACCCAGTACTTC. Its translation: CASSQQMWGQETQYF.

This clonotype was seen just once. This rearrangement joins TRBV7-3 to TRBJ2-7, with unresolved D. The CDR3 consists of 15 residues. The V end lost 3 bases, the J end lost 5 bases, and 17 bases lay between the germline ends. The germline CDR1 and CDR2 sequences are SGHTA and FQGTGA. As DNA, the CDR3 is TGTGCCAGCAGCTTCTTAATAAGAAAGGAGAACGAGCAGTACTTC. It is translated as CASSFLIRKENEQYF.

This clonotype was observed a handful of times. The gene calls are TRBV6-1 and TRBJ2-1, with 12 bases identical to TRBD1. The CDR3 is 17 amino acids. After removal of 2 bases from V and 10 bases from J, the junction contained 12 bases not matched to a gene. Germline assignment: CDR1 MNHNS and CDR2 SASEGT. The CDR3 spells CASSENGGTGGEGEQFF. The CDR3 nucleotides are TGTGCCAGCAGTGAAAATGGTGGGACAGGGGGCGAAGGAGAGCAGTTCTTC.

The CDR3, as DNA: TGCAGTGCTAGCCCCAGGGACCATGGCTACACCTTC. It translates to CSASPRDHGYTF. This chain links TRBV20-1 with TRBJ1-2; TRBD1 is a possible D gene (5 bases). CDR3 length: 12 residues. Germline V gene sequence: CDR1 DFQATT, CDR2 SNEGSKA (reference sequence). The V gene lost 3 bases and the J gene lost 6 bases, with 11 bases spanning the gap.

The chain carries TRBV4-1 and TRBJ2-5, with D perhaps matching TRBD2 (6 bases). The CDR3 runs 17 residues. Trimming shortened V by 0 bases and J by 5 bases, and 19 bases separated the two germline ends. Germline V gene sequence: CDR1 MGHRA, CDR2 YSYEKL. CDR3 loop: CASSQDSLAPEVETQYF. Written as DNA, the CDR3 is TGCGCCAGCAGCCAAGATTCCCTAGCGCCCGAGGTGGAGACCCAGTACTTC.

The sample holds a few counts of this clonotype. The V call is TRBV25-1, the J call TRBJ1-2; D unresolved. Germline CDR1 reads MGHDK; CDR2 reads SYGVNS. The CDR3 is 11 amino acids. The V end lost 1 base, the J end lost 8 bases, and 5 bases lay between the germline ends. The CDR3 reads CASSESGGYTF. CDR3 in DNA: TGTGCCAGCAGTGAATCGGGAGGCTACACCTTC.

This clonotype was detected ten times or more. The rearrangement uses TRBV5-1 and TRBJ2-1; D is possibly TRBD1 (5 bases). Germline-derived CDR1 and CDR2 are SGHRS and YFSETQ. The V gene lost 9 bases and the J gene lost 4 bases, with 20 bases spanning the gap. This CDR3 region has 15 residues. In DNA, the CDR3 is TGCGCCACCTTGAGTGGTGTGGGGCTTTACAATGAGCAGTTCTTC. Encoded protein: CATLSGVGLYNEQFF.

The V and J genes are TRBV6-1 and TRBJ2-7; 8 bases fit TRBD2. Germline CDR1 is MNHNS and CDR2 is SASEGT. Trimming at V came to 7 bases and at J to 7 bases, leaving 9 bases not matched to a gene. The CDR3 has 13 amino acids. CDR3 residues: CASTGGGIREQYF. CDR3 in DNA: TGTGCCAGCACGGGAGGGGGTATCCGGGAGCAGTACTTC.

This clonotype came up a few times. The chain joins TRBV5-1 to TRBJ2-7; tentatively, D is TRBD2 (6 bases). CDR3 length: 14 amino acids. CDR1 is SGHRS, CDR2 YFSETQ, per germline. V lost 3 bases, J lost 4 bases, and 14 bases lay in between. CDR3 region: CASSSHKTSYEQYF. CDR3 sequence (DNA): TGCGCCAGCAGCTCGCATAAGACTAGTTACGAGCAGTACTTC.

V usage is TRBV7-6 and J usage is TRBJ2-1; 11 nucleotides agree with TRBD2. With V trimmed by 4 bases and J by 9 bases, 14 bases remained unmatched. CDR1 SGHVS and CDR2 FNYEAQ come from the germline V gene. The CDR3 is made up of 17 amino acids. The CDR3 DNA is TGTGCCAGCAGCTCCCAAGGGATACTAGCGGGGGTTTTTGAGCAGTTCTTC. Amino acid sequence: CASSSQGILAGVFEQFF.